This T cell receptor (beta chain) was sequenced for a study of blood T cell repertoires in COVID-19. In the study overall: Some COVID-19 samples were acute and others convalescent; all came from the United States, Italy and Spain. Sources were T cells, B-cell-depleted T cells, or PBMCs; the material itself was cDNA or gDNA.

Trimming left V 3 bases short and J 0 bases short, with 6 bases between. The germline CDR1 and CDR2 sequences are MNHEY and SMNVEV (reference sequence). There are 15 residues in the CDR3. Enrolment of Seattle patients took place during active infection, and they were followed longitudinally. In the original analysis: Reference gene primer amplification yielded estimated nucleated cell counts. Assay: immunoSEQ multiplex PCR; the TCRdb copy retains only in-frame clones and omits some. V, J and clone size are those of that table, while D and trimming were read from the DNA. The table lists approximately 480,000 clones, 89% of them singletons.

Sequences were obtained from peripheral blood. The receptor comes from a man between 18 and 35 years old with COVID-19, enrolled during active disease. This sequence joins TRBV27 and TRBJ1-6, with no clear D. The CDR3 here is CASSLSRSYNSPLHF. The DNA of the CDR3 is TGTGCCAGCAGTTTGAGCCGCTCCTATAATTCACCCCTCCACTTT.